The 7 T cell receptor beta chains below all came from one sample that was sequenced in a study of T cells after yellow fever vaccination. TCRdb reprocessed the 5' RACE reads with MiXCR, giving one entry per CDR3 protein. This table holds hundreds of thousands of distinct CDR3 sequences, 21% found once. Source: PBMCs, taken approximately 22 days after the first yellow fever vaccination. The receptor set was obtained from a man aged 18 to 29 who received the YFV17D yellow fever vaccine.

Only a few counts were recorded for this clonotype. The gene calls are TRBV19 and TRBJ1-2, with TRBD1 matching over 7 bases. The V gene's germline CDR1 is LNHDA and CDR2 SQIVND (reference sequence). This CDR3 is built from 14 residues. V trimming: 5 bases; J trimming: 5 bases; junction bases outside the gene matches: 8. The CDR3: CASSPGGGVYGYTF. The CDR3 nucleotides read TGTGCCAGTAGTCCAGGGGGTGGCGTTTATGGCTACACCTTC.

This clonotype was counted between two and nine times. This CDR3 reads CASSQDLGGGNEQFF. The CDR3 DNA is TGCGCCAGCAGCCAAGATTTAGGGGGCGGGAATGAGCAGTTCTTC. The genes are TRBV4-1 and TRBJ2-1, with 7 bases matching TRBD1. The CDR3 runs 15 residues. Germline V CDR1 and CDR2: MGHRA, YSYEKL. V was pared by 0 bases and J by 7 bases, with 6 bases of the junction left unmatched.

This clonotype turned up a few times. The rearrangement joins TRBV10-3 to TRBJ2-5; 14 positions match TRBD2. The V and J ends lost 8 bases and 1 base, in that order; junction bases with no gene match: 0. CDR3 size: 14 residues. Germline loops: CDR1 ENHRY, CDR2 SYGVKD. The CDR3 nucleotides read TGTGCCATCGGACTAGCGGGGGGCCAAGAGACCCAGTACTTC. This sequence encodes CAIGLAGGQETQYF.

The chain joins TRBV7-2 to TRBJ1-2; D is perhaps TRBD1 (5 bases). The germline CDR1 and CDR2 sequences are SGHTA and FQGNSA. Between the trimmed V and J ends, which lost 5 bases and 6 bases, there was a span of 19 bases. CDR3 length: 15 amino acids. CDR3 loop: CASSLQMGVQNGYTF. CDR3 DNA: TGTGCCAGCAGCCTACAGATGGGGGTCCAGAATGGCTACACCTTC. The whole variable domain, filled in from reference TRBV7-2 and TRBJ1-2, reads GAGVSQSPSNKVTEKGKDVELRCDPISGHTALYWYRQSLGQGLEFLIYFQGNSAPDKSGLPSDRFSAERTGGSVSTLTIQRTQQEDSAVYLCASSLQMGVQNGYTFGSGTRLTVV.

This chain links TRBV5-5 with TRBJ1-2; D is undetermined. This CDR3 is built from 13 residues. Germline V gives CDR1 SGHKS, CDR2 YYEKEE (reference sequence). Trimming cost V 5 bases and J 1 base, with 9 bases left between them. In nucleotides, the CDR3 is TGTGCCAGCAGGCTGGGAGATAACTATGGCTACACCTTC. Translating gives CASRLGDNYGYTF.

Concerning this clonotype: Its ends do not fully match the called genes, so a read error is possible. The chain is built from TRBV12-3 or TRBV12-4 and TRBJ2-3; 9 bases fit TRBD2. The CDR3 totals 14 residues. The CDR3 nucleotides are TGTGCCAGCAGTTTAGCTGCTGGGACTAGCTCCTTTCTTTGG. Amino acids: CASSLAAGTSSFLW.

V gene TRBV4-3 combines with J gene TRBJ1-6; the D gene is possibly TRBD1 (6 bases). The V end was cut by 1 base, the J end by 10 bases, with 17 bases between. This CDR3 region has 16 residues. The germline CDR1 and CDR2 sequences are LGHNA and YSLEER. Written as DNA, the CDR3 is TGCGCCAGCAGCCAAGGTGGTGGGGGGCTCTGGTCACCCCTCCACTTT. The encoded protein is CASSQGGGGLWSPLHF.